The entry that follows covers one TCR beta chain sequence. Its cognate antigen is unknown. The sample originates from a study of Graves' ophthalmopathy and Graves' hyperthyroidism. Whole-study context: Hyperthyroidism is called stable when no ophthalmopathy develops within 18 months of follow-up.

Exclusion criteria comprised other autoimmune diseases, uncontrolled infections, pregnancy or lactation in patients. Clinical symptoms and serum thyroxine were used for diagnosis; TRAb, thyroid ultrasound and orbital computed tomography were also relied on. RNA transcripts were the template, and TCR beta CDR3 regions were amplified from them. Following a first-round RT-PCR that used HTBI primers, a second-round multiplex PCR was carried out. TCRdb fed the multiplex PCR reads into MiXCR, producing one record per CDR3 protein. The sample carries around 520,000 distinct CDR3 sequences, under 45% recorded once. Study results and caveats: The blood repertoire also included most expanded thyroid clonotypes above 0.001 frequency.

There are 11 residues in the CDR3. Germline values: CDR1 SNHLY, CDR2 FYNNEI. The V end was cut by 7 bases, the J end by 12 bases, with 13 bases between. This sequence originates from an adult man with Graves' hyperthyroidism. Material for sequencing was peripheral blood or thyroid tissue (not recorded which). The chain joins TRBV2 to TRBJ2-1; possibly TRBD2 for D (5 bases). CDR3 coding DNA: TGTGCCAGCATGGGGAGAAATCCGCAGTTCTTC. Translated: CASMGRNPQFF.